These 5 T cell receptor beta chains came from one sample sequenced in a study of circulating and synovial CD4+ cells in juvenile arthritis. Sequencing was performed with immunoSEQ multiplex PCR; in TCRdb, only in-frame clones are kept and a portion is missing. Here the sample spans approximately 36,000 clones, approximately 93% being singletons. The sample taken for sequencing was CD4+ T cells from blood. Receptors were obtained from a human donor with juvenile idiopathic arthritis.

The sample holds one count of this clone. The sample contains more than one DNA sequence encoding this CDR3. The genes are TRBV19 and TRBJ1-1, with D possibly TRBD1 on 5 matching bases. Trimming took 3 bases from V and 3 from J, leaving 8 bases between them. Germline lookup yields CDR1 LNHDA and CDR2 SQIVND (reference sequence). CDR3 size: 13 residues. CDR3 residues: CASSIWGDTEAFF. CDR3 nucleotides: TGTGCCAGTAGTATTTGGGGCGACACTGAAGCTTTCTTT.

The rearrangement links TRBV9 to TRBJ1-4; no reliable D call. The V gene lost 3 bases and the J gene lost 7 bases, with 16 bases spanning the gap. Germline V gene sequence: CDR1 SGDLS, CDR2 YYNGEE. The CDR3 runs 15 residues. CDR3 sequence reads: CASSAPSGGVEKLFF. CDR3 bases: TGTGCCAGCAGCGCCCCCAGTGGAGGCGTTGAAAAACTGTTTTTT.

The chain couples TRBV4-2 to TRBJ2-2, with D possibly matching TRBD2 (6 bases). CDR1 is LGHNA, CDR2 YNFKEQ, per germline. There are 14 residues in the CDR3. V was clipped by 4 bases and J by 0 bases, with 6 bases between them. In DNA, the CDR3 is TGTGCCAGCAGCCGCGGGGCGAACACCGGGGAGCTGTTTTTT. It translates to CASSRGANTGELFF.

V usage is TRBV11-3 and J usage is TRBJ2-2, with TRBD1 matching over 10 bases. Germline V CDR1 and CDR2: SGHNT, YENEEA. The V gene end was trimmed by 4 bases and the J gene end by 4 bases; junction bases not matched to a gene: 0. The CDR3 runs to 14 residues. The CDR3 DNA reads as TGTGCCAGCAGCTGGACAGGGGGCACCGGGGAGCTGTTTTTT. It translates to CASSWTGGTGELFF.

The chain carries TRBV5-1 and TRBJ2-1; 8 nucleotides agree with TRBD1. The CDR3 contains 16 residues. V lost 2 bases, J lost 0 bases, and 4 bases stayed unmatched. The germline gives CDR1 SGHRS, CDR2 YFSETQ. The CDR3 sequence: CASSFGQGHSYNEQFF. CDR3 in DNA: TGCGCCAGCAGCTTCGGACAGGGTCACTCCTACAATGAGCAGTTCTTC. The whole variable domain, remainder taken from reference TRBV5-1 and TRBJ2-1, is KAGVTQTPRYLIKTRGQQVTLSCSPISGHRSVSWYQQTPGQGLQFLFEYFSETQRNKGNFPGRFSGRQFSNSRSEMNVSTLELGDSALYLCASSFGQGHSYNEQFFGPGTRLTVL.